This T cell receptor (beta chain) was captured by sequencing in a study of CD8+ T cells in alopecia areata. Overall study results and limits: TCR sharing was clearer in mice than between patients, perhaps partly owing to patient HLA diversity.

Following RNA extraction, reverse transcription yielded cDNA that acted as the sequencing template. Libraries were prepared by immunoSEQ multiplex PCR; TCRdb keeps only in-frame clonotypes and omits some of them. This sample yields more than 110,000 clones, of which around 50% are seen a single time; under 6.5% belongs to the top ten. The CDR3 runs to 16 residues. V shed 0 bases and J shed 6 bases, with 16 bases lying between them. Germline values: CDR1 KGHSH, CDR2 LQKENI. This clone was seen a handful of times. What it recognizes is unknown. The rearrangement links TRBV18 to TRBJ2-3, with D possibly being TRBD1 or TRBD2 (6 bases each). This sequence originates from a human donor with alopecia areata. This sample comprised CD4+ T cells sorted from blood, obtained at week 0. Here the CDR3 DNA reads TGTGCCAGCTCACCACCGAAGGGGGGATCAGGTGATACGCAGTATTTT. Translated: CASSPPKGGSGDTQYF.